This T cell receptor (beta chain) derives from a study of blood T cell repertoires in COVID-19. The CDR3 runs to 14 residues. Germline V gene sequence: CDR1 ENHRY, CDR2 SYGVKD. V shed 6 bases, J shed 0 bases, and the junction held 2 bases outside the gene matches. Here immunoSEQ multiplex PCR was the method, and the copy in TCRdb shows in-frame clones only, minus some. Of a few hundred thousand clones listed, roughly 88% are singletons. This chain uses TRBV10-3 with TRBJ1-3, with TRBD1 matching over 7 bases. The sequencing sample was made of peripheral blood. The receptor's source is a woman in her 30s with COVID-19, enrolled during active disease. The CDR3 nucleotides read TGTGCCATCAGCGACAGGGACTCTGGAAACACCATATATTTT. Amino acid sequence: CAISDRDSGNTIYF.